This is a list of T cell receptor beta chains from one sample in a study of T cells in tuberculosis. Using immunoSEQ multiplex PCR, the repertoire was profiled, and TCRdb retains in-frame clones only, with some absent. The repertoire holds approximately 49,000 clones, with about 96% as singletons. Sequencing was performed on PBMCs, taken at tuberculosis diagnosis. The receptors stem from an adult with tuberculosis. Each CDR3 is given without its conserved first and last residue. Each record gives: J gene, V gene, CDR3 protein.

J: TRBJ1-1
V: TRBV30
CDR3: AWSAPLRRGTEAF

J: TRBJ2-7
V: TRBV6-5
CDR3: ASRRTGAYEQY

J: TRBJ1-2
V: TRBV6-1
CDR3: ASRDRTSNYGYT

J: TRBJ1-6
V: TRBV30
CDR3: AWSLSRGQGDSPLH

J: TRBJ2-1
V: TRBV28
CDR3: ASSFWGEGLNEQF

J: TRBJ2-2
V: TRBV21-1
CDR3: ASSKLPREGTGELF

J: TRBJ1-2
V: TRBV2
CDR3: ASSDIRGPNYGYT

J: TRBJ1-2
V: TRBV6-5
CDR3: AGSYAGTGYGYT

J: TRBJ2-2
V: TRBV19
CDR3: ASGGTGITGELF

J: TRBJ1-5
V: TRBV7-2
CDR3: ASSLSGRTGRGNQPQH

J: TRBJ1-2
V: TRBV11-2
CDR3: ASSLDGRRVRYGYT

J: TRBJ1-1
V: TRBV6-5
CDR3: ASSLLGYNTEAF

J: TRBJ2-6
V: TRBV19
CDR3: ASSIDRSQKSSGANVLT

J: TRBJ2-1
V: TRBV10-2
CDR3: ASSYQGNEQF

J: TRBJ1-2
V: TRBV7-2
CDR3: ASSLGPANYGYT

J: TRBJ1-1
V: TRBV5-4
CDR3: ASSSRDRVNTEAF

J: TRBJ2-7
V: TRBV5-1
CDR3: ASSLSGNGSYEQY

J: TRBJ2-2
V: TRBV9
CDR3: ASSAQGSGGELF

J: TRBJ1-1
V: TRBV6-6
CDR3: ASNTGGVNTEAF

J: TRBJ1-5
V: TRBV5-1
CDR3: ASSPDRPDQPQH

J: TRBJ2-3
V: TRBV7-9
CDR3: ASSFLGSRGDTQY

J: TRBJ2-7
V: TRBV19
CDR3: ASSPPSSPYEQY

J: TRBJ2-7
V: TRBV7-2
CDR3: ASSPTRQGQGEQY

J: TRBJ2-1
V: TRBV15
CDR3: ATSRELGSYNEQF

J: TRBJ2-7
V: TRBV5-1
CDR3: ASSQDSLGVSYEQY